This T cell receptor beta chain is from a study of blood T cell repertoires in COVID-19. Turning to the study itself: Nucleic acid was either cDNA or gDNA, and it came from T cells, B-cell-depleted T cells, or PBMCs.

CDR3 length equals 14 residues. Germline loops: CDR1 ENHRY, CDR2 SYGVKD. Trimming stripped 7 bases from V and 0 bases from J, with 7 bases between. Some clones are missing from TCRdb's copy, which holds only in-frame ones; the method was immunoSEQ multiplex PCR. The table has about 100,000 clones, around four fifths seen once. In this sample, this clone turned up a few times. This clonotype was obtained from a man between 60 and 70 years old with acute or convalescent COVID-19. V usage is TRBV10-3 and J usage is TRBJ2-6; D is undetermined. Sequencing was done on a sample of peripheral blood. The CDR3 loop is CAIMTSSGANVLTF. As DNA, the CDR3 is TGTGCCATCATGACAAGCTCTGGGGCCAACGTCCTGACTTTC.